This TCR beta chain was sequenced in a study of cytomegalovirus exposure and HLA in healthy donors. As to this clone: The antigen remains undetermined.

This table comes from immunoSEQ multiplex PCR, and its TCRdb copy is limited to in-frame clones, with some not included. In the table there are fewer than 250,000 clones, roughly 83% of which are singletons. Study conclusions and caveats: A list of approximately 160 TCR beta chains associated with cytomegalovirus was given. Subsequent analysis showed first-cohort TCR clusters tending to co-occur in around 110 validation repertoires.

CDR1 and CDR2 from the germline V gene are SGHVS and FNYEAQ. V lost 1 base, J lost 0 bases, and 19 bases lay in between. The CDR3 loop spans 18 amino acids. The TCR originated in a young woman in good health and CMV-seronegative. The rearrangement joins TRBV7-6 to TRBJ2-7; D is possibly TRBD1 (6 bases). Sequencing used PBMCs. CDR3 loop: CASSLDFRGGRSSYEQYF. The CDR3 region has the DNA TGTGCCAGCAGCTTAGATTTCAGGGGTGGACGGAGCTCCTACGAGCAGTACTTC.